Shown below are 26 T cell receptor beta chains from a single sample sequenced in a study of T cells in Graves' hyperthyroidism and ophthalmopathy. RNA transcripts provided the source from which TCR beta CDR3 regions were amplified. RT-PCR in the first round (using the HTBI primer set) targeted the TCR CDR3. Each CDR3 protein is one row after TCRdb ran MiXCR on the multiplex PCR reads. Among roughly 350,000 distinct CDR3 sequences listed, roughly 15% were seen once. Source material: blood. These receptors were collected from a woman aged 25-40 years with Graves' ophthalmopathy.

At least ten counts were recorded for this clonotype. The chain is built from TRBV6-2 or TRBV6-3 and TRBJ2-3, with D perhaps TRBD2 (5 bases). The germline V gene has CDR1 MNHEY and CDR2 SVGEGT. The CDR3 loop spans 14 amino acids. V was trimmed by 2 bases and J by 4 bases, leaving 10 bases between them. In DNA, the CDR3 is TGTGCCAGCAGTTACCGGACTGGCTCAGATACGCAGTATTTT. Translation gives CASSYRTGSDTQYF.

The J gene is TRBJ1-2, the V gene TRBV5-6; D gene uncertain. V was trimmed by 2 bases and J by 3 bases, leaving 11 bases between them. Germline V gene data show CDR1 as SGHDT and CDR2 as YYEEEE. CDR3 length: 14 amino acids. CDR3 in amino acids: CASSFSILDYGYTF. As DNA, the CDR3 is TGTGCCAGCAGCTTCAGCATCCTAGACTATGGCTACACCTTC.

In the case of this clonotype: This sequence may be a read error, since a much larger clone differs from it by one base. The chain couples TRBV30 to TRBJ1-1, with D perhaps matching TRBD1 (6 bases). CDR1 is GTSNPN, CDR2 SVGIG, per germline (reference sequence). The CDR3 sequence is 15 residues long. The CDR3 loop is CVWSVRDRGGTEAFF. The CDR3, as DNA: TGTGTCTGGAGTGTAAGGGATAGGGGGGGGACTGAAGCTTTCTTT.

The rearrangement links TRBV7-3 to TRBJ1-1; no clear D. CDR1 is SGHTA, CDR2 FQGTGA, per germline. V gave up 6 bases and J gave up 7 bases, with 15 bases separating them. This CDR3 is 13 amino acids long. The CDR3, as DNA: TGTGCCAGCAGTTTCGGTGGTGGCATTGAAGCTTTCTTT. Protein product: CASSFGGGIEAFF.

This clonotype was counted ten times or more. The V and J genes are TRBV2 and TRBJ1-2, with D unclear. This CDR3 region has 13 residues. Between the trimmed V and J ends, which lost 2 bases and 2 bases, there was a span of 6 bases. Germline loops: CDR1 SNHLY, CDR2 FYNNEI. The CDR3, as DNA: TGTGCCAGCAGTGAAAGTGGAAACTATGGCTACACCTTC. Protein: CASSESGNYGYTF.

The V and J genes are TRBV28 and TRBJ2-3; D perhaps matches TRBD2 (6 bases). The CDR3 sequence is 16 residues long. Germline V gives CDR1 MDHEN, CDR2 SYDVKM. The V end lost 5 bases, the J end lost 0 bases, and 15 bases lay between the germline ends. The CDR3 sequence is CASSIGMGGSTDTQYF. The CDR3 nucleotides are TGTGCCAGCAGTATCGGGATGGGAGGAAGCACAGATACGCAGTATTTT. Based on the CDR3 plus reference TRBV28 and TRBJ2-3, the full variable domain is DVKVTQSSRYLVKRTGEKVFLECVQDMDHENMFWYRQDPGLGLRLIYFSYDVKMKEKGDIPEGYSVSREKKERFSLILESASTNQTSMYLCASSIGMGGSTDTQYFGPGTRLTVL.

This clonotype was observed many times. CDR3 residues: CASSLGGGEEQFF. CDR3 DNA: TGTGCCAGCAGTTTAGGCGGGGGCGAAGAGCAGTTCTTC. This chain joins TRBV28 and TRBJ2-1, with D maybe TRBD2 (7 bases). CDR3 length: 13 amino acids. Germline CDR1 reads MDHEN; CDR2 reads SYDVKM. Trimming shortened V by 2 bases and J by 10 bases, and 12 bases separated the two germline ends.

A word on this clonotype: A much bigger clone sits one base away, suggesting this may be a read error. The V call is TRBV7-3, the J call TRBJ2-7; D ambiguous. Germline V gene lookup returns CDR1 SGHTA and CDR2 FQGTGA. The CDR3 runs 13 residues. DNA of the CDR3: TGTGCCGGCAGCTTATTAGGGCAAACCGAGCAGTACTTC. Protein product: CAGSLLGQTEQYF.

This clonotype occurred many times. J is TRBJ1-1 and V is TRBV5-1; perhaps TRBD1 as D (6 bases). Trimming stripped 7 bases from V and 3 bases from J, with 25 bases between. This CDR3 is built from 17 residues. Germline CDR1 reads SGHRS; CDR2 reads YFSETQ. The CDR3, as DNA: TGCGCCAGCCATAGGACAGAGCCACCCTACGGCGACACTGAAGCTTTCTTT. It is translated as CASHRTEPPYGDTEAFF.

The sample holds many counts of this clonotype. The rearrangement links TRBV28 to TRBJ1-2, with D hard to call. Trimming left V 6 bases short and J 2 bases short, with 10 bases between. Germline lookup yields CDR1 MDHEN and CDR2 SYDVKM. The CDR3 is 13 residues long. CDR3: CASSSGQNYGYTF. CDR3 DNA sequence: TGTGCCAGCAGCTCCGGGCAGAACTATGGCTACACCTTC.

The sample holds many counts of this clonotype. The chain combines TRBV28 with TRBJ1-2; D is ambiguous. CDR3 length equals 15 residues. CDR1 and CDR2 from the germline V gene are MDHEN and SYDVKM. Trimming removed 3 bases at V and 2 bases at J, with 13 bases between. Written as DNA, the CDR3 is TGTGCCAGCAGTTTCCCGGGCGGGAGGAACTATGGCTACACCTTC. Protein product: CASSFPGGRNYGYTF.

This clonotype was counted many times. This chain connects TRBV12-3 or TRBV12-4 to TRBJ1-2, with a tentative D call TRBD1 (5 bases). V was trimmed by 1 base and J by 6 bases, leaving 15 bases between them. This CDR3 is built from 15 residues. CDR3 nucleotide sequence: TGTGCCAGCAGTTTAGTAGGCAGGGTCGTAGATGGCTACACCTTC. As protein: CASSLVGRVVDGYTF.

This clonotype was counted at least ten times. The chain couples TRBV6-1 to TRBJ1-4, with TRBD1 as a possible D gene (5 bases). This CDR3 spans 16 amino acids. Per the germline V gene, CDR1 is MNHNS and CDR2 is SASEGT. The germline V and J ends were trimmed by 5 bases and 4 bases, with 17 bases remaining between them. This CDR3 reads CASSYEGGEVNEKLFF. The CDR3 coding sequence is TGTGCCAGCAGTTACGAGGGAGGGGAGGTTAATGAAAAACTGTTTTTT.

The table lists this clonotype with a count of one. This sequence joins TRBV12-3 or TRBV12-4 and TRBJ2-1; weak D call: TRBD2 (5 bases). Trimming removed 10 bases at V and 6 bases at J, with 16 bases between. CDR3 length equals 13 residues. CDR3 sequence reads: CAITRDIRNEQFF. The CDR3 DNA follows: TGTGCCATCACTAGAGACATTCGCAATGAGCAGTTCTTC.

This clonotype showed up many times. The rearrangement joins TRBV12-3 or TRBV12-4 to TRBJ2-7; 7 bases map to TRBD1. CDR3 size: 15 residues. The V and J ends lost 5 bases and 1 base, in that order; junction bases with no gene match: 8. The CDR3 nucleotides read TGTGCCAGCAGTCCCCTACCGGGACAGTCCTACGAGCAGTACTTC. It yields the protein CASSPLPGQSYEQYF.

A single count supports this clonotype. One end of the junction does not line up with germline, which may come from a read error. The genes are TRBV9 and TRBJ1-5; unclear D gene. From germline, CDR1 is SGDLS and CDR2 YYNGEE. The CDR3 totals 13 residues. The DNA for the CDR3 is TGTGCCAGCAGCGGTGGCGGGAATCAGCTCCAGCATTTT. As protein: CASSGGGNQLQHF.

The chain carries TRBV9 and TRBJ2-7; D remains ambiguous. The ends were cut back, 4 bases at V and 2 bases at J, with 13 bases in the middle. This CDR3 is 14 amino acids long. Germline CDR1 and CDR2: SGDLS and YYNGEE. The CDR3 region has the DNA TGTGCCAGCAGCTCGGACCTCCGTACCTACGAGCAGTACTTC. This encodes CASSSDLRTYEQYF.

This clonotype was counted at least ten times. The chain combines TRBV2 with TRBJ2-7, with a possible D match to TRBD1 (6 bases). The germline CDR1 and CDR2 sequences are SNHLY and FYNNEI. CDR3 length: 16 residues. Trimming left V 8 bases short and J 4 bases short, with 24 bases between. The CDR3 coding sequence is TGTGCCAGCTCAGGACCCCCGATGGGCCAGGGGTACGAGCAGTACTTC. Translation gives CASSGPPMGQGYEQYF.

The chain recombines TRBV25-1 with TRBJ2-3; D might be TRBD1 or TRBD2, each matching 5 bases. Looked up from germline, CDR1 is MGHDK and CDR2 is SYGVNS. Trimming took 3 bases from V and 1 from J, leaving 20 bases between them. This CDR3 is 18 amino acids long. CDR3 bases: TGTGCCAGCAGTGACCCACTGACGGGGCATTGGGGCACAGATACGCAGTATTTT. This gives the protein CASSDPLTGHWGTDTQYF.

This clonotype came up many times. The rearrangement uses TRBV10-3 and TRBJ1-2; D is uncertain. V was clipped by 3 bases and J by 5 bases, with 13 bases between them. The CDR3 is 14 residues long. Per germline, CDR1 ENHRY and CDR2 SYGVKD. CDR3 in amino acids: CAISDQRNWYGYTF. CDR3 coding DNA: TGTGCCATCAGTGACCAGAGGAATTGGTATGGCTACACCTTC.

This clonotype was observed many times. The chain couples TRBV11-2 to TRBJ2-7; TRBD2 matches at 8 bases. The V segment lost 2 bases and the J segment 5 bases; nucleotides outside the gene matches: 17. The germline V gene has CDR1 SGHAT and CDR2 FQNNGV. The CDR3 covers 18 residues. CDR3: CASSLSRVAGYWLDEQYF. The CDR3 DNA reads TGTGCCAGCAGCTTATCGCGGGTAGCGGGGTATTGGTTGGACGAGCAGTACTTC.

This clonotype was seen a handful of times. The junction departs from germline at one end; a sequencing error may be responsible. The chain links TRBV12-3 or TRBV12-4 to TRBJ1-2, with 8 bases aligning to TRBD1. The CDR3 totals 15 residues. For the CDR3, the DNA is TGTGCCAGTAGTTTTCAGGGGGCGCATAACTATGGCTACACCTTC. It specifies CASSFQGAHNYGYTF.

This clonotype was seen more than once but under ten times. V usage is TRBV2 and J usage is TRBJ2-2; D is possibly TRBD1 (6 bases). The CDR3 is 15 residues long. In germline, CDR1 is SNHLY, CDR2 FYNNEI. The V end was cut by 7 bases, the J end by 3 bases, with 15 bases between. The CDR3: CASTANRVDTGELFF. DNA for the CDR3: TGTGCCAGCACAGCAAACAGGGTGGACACCGGGGAGCTGTTTTTT.

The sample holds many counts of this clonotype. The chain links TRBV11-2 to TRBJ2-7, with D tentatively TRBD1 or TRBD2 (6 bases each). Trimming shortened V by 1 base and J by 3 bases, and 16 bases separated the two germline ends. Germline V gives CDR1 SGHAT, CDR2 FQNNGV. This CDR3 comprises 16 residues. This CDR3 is CASSLVPGGWVYEQYF. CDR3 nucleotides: TGTGCCAGCAGCTTAGTACCCGGGGGCTGGGTCTACGAGCAGTACTTC.

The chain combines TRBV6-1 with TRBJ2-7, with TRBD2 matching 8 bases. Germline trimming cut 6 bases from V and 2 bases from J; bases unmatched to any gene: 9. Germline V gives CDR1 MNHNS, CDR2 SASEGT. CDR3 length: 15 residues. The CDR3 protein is CASRYREGLAYEQYF. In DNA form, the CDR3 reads TGTGCCAGCAGATATCGGGAGGGTTTAGCCTACGAGCAGTACTTC.

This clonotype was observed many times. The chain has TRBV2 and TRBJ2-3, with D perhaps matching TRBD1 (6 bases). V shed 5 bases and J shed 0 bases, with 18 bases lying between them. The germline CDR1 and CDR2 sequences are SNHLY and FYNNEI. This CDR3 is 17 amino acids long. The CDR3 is CASSWPDRTASTDTQYF. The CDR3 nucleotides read TGTGCCAGCAGTTGGCCGGACCGGACAGCTAGCACAGATACGCAGTATTTT.